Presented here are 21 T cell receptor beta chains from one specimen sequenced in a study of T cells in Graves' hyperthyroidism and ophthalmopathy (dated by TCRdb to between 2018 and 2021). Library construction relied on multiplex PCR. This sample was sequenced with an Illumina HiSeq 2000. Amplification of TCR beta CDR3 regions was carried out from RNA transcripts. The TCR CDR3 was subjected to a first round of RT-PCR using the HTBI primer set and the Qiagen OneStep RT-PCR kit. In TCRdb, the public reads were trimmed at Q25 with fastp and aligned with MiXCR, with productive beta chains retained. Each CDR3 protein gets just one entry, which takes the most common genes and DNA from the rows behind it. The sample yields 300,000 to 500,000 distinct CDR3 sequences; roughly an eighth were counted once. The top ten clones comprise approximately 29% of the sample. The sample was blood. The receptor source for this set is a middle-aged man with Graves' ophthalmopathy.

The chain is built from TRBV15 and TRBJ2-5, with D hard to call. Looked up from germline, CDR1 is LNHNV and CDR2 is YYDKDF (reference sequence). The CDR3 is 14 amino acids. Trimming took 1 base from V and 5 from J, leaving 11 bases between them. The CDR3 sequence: CATSRGSDSETQYF. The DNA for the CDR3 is TGTGCCACCAGCAGAGGATCGGATTCTGAGACCCAGTACTTC.

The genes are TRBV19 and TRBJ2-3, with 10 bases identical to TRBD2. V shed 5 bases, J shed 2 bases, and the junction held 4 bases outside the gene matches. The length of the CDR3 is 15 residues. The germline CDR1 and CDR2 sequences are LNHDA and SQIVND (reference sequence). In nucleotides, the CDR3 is TGTGCCAGTAGTTCCGGACTAGCGGACACAGATACGCAGTATTTT. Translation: CASSSGLADTDTQYF.

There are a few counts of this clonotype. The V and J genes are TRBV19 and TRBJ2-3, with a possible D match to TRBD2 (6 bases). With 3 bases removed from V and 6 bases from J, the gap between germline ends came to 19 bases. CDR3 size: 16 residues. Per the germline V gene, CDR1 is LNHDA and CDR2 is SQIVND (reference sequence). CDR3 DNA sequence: TGTGCCAGTAGTATTCGTGGTAGCGGCTTTCCGGATACGCAGTATTTT. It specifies CASSIRGSGFPDTQYF.

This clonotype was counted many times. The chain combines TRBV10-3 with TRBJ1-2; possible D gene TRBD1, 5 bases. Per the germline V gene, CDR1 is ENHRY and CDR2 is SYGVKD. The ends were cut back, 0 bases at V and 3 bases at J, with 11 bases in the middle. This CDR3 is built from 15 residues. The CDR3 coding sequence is TGTGCCATCAGTGAGTCGGGACGGCGGGACTATGGCTACACCTTC. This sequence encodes CAISESGRRDYGYTF.

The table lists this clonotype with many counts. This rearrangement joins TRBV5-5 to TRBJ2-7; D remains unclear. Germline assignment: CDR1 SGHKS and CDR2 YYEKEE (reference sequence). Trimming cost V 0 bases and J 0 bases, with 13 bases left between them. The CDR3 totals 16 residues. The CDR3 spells CASSLEFGSSSYEQYF. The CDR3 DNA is TGTGCCAGCAGCTTGGAGTTCGGCTCCAGCTCCTACGAGCAGTACTTC. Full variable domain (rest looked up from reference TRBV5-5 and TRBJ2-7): DAGVTQSPTHLIKTRGQQVTLRCSPISGHKSVSWYQQVLGQGPQFIFQYYEKEERGRGNFPDRFSARQFPNYSSELNVNALLLGDSALYLCASSLEFGSSSYEQYFGPGTRLTVT.

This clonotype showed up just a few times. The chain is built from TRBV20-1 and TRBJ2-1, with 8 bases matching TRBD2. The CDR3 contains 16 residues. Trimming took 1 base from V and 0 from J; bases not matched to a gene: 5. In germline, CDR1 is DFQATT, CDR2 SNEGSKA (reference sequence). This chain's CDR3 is CSARALSGTSYNEQFF. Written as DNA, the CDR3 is TGCAGTGCTAGAGCCCTTAGCGGGACCTCCTACAATGAGCAGTTCTTC.

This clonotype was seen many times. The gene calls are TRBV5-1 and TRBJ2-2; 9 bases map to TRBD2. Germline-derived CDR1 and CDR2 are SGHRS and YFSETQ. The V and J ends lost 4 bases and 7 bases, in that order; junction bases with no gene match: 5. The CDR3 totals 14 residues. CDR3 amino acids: CASSPRTSDGELFF. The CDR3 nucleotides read TGCGCCAGCAGCCCCAGGACTAGCGACGGGGAGCTGTTTTTT.

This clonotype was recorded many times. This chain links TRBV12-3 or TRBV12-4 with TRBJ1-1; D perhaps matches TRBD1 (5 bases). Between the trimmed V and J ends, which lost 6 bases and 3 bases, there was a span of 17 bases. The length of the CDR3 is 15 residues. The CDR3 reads CASSGGVTEHTEAFF. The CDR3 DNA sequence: TGTGCCAGCAGCGGCGGCGTGACAGAACACACTGAAGCTTTCTTT.

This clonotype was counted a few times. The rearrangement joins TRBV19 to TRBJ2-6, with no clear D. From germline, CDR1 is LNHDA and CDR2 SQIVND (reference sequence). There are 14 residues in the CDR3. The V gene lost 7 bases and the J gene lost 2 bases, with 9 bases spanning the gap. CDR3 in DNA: TGTGCCAGTAAAAGAGGAACTGGGGCCAACGTCCTGACTTTC. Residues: CASKRGTGANVLTF.

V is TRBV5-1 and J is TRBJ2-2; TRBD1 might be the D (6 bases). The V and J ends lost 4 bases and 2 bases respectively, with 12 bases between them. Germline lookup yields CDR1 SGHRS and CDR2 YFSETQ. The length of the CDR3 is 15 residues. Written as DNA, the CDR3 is TGCGCCAGCAGCAAAGGGGGAGCCAACACCGGGGAGCTGTTTTTT. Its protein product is CASSKGGANTGELFF.

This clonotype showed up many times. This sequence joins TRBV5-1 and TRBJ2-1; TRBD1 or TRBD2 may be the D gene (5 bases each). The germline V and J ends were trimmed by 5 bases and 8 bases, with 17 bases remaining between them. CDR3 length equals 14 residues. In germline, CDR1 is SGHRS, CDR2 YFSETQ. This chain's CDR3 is CASRVGGEMDEQFF. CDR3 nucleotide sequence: TGCGCCAGCAGAGTTGGGGGAGAAATGGATGAGCAGTTCTTC. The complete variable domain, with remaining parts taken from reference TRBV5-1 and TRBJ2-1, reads KAGVTQTPRYLIKTRGQQVTLSCSPISGHRSVSWYQQTPGQGLQFLFEYFSETQRNKGNFPGRFSGRQFSNSRSEMNVSTLELGDSALYLCASRVGGEMDEQFFGPGTRLTVL.

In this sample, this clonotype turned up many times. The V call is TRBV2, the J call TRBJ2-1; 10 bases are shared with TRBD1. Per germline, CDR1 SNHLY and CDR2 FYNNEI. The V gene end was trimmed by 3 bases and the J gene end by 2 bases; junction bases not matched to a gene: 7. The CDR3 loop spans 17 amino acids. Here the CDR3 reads CASSDLTGGVPYNEQFF. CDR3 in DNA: TGTGCCAGCAGTGACCTGACAGGGGGCGTCCCCTACAATGAGCAGTTCTTC.

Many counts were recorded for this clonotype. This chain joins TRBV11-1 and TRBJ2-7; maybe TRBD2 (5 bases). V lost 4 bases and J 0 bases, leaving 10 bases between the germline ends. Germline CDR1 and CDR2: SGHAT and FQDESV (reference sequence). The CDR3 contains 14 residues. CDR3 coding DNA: TGTGCCAGCAGCTCCGGACTGACCTCCTACGAGCAGTACTTC. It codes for CASSSGLTSYEQYF. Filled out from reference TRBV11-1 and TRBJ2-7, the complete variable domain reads EAEVAQSPRYKITEKSQAVAFWCDPISGHATLYWYRQILGQGPELLVQFQDESVVDDSQLPKDRFSAERLKGVDSTLKIQPAELGDSAMYLCASSSGLTSYEQYFGPGTRLTVT.

The CDR3 loop reads CASSLNGPNEKLFF. CDR3 sequence (DNA): TGTGCCAGCAGCTTGAACGGCCCTAATGAAAAACTGTTTTTT. The chain recombines TRBV7-6 with TRBJ1-4; D remains ambiguous. The CDR3 loop spans 14 amino acids. CDR1 and CDR2 (germline): SGHVS, FNYEAQ. V was trimmed by 3 bases and J by 3 bases, leaving 8 bases between them. Based on the CDR3 plus reference TRBV7-6 and TRBJ1-4, the full variable domain is GAGVSQSPRYKVTKRGQDVALRCDPISGHVSLYWYRQALGQGPEFLTYFNYEAQQDKSGLPNDRFSAERPEGSISTLTIQRTEQRDSAMYRCASSLNGPNEKLFFGSGTQLSVL.

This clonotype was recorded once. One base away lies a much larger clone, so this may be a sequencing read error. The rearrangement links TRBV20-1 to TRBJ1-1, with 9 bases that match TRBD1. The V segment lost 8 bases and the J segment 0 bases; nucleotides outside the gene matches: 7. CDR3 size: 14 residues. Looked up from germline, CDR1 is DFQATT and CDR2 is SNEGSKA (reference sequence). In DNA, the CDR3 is TGCAGTACTGCCACAGGGGGCCTGAACACTGAAGCTTTCTTT. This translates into CSTATGGLNTEAFF.

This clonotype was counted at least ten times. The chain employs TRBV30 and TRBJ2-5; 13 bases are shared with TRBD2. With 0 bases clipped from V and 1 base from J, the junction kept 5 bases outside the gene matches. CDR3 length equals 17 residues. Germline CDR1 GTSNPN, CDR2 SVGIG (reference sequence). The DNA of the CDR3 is TGTGCCTGGAGTGTCACCCGGACTAGCGGGAGCCAAGAGACCCAGTACTTC. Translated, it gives CAWSVTRTSGSQETQYF. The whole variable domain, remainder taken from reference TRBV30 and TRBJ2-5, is SQTIHQWPATLVQPVGSPLSLECTVEGTSNPNLYWYRQAAGRGLQLLFYSVGIGQISSEVPQNLSASRPQDRQFILSSKKLLLSDSGFYLCAWSVTRTSGSQETQYFGPGTRLLVL.

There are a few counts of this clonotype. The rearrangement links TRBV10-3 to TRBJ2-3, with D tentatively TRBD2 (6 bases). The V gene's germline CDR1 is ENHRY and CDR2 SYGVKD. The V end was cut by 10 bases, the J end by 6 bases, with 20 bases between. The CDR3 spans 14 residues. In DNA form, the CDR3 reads TGTGCCACCGGAGGGTCAACTGGGGCGGATACGCAGTATTTT. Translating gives CATGGSTGADTQYF.

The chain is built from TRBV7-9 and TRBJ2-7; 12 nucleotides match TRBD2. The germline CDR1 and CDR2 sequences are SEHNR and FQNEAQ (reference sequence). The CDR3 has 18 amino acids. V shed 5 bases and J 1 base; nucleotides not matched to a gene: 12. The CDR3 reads CASSIRLAGEERSYEQYF. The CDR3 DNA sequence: TGTGCCAGCAGCATAAGACTAGCGGGAGAGGAGAGGTCCTACGAGCAGTACTTC.

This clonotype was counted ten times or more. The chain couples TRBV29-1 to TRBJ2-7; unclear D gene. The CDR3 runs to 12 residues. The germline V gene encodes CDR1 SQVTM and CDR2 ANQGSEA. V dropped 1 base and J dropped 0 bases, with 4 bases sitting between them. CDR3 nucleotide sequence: TGCAGCGTTGAAGGGGACTCCTACGAGCAGTACTTC. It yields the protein CSVEGDSYEQYF.

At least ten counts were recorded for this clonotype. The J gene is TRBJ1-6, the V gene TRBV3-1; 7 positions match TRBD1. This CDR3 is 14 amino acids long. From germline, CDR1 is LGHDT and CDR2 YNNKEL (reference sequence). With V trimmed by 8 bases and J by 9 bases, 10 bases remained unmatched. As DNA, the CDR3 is TGTGCCAGCTCTCCCGGGAGGGGGCTTTCACCCCTCCACTTT. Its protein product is CASSPGRGLSPLHF.

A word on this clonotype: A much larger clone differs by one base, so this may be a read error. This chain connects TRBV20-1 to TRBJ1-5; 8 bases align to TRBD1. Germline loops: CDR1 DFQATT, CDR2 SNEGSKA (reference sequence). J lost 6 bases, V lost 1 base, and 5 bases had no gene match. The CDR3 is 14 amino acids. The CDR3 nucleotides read TGCAGTGCTAGAGGAACAGGGGGTAGTCAGCCCCAGCATTTT. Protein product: CSARGTGGSQPQHF.